This TCR beta chain originates from a study of CD8+ T cells in alopecia areata. Study-level information: Recipient mice, approximately 6-10-week-old female C3H/HeJ animals, received skin from roughly 6-13-month-old C3H/HeJ graft donors with spontaneous alopecia. Study observations and caveats: Relative to normal scalp, lesional scalp, especially alopecia totalis/universalis, showed higher clonality. Sharing of TCR sequences between patients (possibly for HLA-related reasons) was less clear than in mice. Normal skin's resident alphabeta T cells are also sequenced in scalp samples.

This clone was found many times. The antigen is not known. The genes are named according to mouse. The read halts 4 residues ahead of the CDR3 end, with the missing end drawn from the germline J gene. Cells that came from pooled cutaneous lymph nodes were sorted using CD4, CD8alpha, NKG2D, NKG2ACE and other markers. After isolation, RNA underwent reverse transcription to generate cDNA as the sequencing template. Only in-frame clones appear in the TCRdb table, and some are missing; sequencing was by immunoSEQ multiplex PCR. The sample presents more than 250,000 clones, none singletons. The CDR3 covers 13 residues. Trimming removed 6 bases at V and 0 bases at J, with 8 bases between. In germline, CDR1 is FNHDT, CDR2 SITEND (reference sequence).

The chain combines TRBV19 with TRBJ2-5; maybe TRBD1 (5 bases). The sample taken for sequencing was CD4+ T cells sorted from a lymph node. This receptor was obtained from a C3H/HeJ mouse with alopecia areata. The strain's MHC: H2-k. The covered CDR3 bases are TGTGCCAGCAAGACAGTTAACCAAGAC. This gives the protein CASKTVNQD. The CDR3 in its entirety is CASKTVNQDTQYF.